Following are 25 T cell receptor beta chains from one sample sequenced in a study of blood T cell repertoires in COVID-19. Here immunoSEQ multiplex PCR was the method, and the copy in TCRdb shows in-frame clones only, minus some. The sample has approximately 100,000 clones; almost 95% are singletons. The sequenced sample was peripheral blood. These receptors were obtained from a man over 45 with active COVID-19.

The V gene is TRBV27, the J gene TRBJ1-1; D gene uncertain. The CDR3 is made up of 14 amino acids. V was trimmed by 5 bases and J by 4 bases, leaving 14 bases between them. Germline V gives CDR1 MNHEY, CDR2 SMNVEV (reference sequence). CDR3 in amino acids: CASSGGFLSTEAFF. The CDR3 DNA sequence: TGTGCCAGCAGTGGAGGTTTTCTGAGCACTGAAGCTTTCTTT.

The table lists this clone with a few counts. This sequence joins TRBV18 and TRBJ2-1, with D possibly matching TRBD1 (7 bases). Between the trimmed V and J ends, which lost 0 bases and 8 bases, there was a span of 14 bases. Germline V gene sequence: CDR1 KGHSH, CDR2 LQKENI. The CDR3 sequence is 15 residues long. The CDR3: CASSPPGPRGDEQFF. The CDR3 DNA sequence: TGTGCCAGCTCACCACCGGGCCCCAGGGGGGATGAGCAGTTCTTC.

V is TRBV7-2 and J is TRBJ1-5; 10 bases fit TRBD1. Trimming at V came to 5 bases and at J to 7 bases, leaving 11 bases not matched to a gene. CDR1 SGHTA and CDR2 FQGNSA come from the germline V gene. This CDR3 has 16 residues. The chain's CDR3 is CASSPTRDRGIQPQHF. As DNA, the CDR3 is TGTGCCAGCAGCCCCACCAGGGACAGGGGTATACAGCCCCAGCATTTT.

CDR3 in amino acids: CASSLGTSVTYEQYF. CDR3 in DNA: TGTGCCAGCAGCTTAGGGACTAGCGTAACCTACGAGCAGTACTTC. The V and J genes are TRBV7-9 and TRBJ2-7, with 9 positions matching TRBD2. J lost 2 bases, V lost 1 base, and 3 bases had no gene match. The CDR3 is made up of 15 amino acids. The V gene's germline CDR1 is SEHNR and CDR2 FQNEAQ (reference sequence). The full variable domain, its missing parts supplied by reference TRBV7-9 and TRBJ2-7, is DTGVSQNPRHKITKRGQNVTFRCDPISEHNRLYWYRQTLGQGPEFLTYFQNEAQLEKSRLLSDRFSAERPKGSFSTLEIQRTEQGDSAMYLCASSLGTSVTYEQYFGPGTRLTVT.

The rearrangement links TRBV20-1 to TRBJ2-3; D is unclear. This CDR3 has 11 residues. CDR1 and CDR2 (germline): DFQATT, SNEGSKA (reference sequence). Trimming stripped 4 bases from V and 5 bases from J, with 7 bases between. The CDR3 spells CSAILVDTQYF. The CDR3 bases are TGCAGTGCTATCCTCGTAGATACGCAGTATTTT.

The chain couples TRBV5-8 to TRBJ2-5; 7 nucleotides line up with TRBD1. CDR1 and CDR2 (germline): SGHTS, YDEGEE. The CDR3 runs 13 residues. V lost 4 bases, J lost 5 bases, and 5 bases stayed unmatched. The CDR3 region has the DNA TGTGCCAGCAGCCGCGACAGGGTGGAGACCCAGTACTTC. The encoded protein is CASSRDRVETQYF.

The sample holds one count of this clone. The chain uses TRBV24-1 and TRBJ2-2; 10 bases agree with TRBD2. V was clipped by 9 bases and J by 5 bases; unmatched bases: 8. CDR3 size: 15 residues. The germline V gene has CDR1 KGHDR and CDR2 SFDVKD. CDR3 bases: TGTGCCACCGAACCTAGCGGGAGACGTACCGGGGAGCTGTTTTTT. Encoded protein: CATEPSGRRTGELFF.

The CDR3: CASSLSEGNEQFF. The CDR3 region has the DNA TGTGCCAGCAGCTTATCGGAGGGCAATGAGCAGTTCTTC. V is TRBV7-3 and J is TRBJ2-1; D might be TRBD2 (6 bases). CDR3 length: 13 residues. V lost 2 bases and J 6 bases, leaving 8 bases between the germline ends. Looked up from germline, CDR1 is SGHTA and CDR2 is FQGTGA.

The chain links TRBV24-1 to TRBJ2-2, with D possibly being TRBD1 (6 bases). Germline V lookup: CDR1 KGHDR, CDR2 SFDVKD. The CDR3 has 15 residues. Trimming cost V 4 bases and J 2 bases, with 10 bases left between them. CDR3 sequence reads: CATSERTENTGELFF. The CDR3 DNA reads TGTGCCACCAGTGAAAGGACAGAAAACACCGGGGAGCTGTTTTTT.

J is TRBJ2-1 and V is TRBV6-6; 11 bases are a match to TRBD2. Germline assignment: CDR1 MNHNY and CDR2 SVGAGI (reference sequence). The CDR3 has 15 amino acids. With V trimmed by 5 bases and J by 3 bases, 3 bases remained unmatched. The CDR3 loop reads CASSPGTSGYNEQFF. As DNA, the CDR3 is TGTGCCAGCAGTCCCGGGACTAGCGGCTACAATGAGCAGTTCTTC.

V is TRBV7-9 and J is TRBJ2-2; 9 bases map to TRBD1. The J segment lost 5 bases and the V segment lost 5 bases, leaving 3 bases of the junction unmatched. The CDR3 covers 14 residues. In germline, CDR1 is SEHNR, CDR2 FQNEAQ (reference sequence). CDR3 in DNA: TGTGCCAGCAGCCAACAGGGGGCGACCGGGGAGCTGTTTTTT. Its protein product is CASSQQGATGELFF.

The chain has TRBV5-1 and TRBJ2-1, with D perhaps matching TRBD2 (6 bases). Per germline, CDR1 SGHRS and CDR2 YFSETQ. Trimming cost V 2 bases and J 4 bases, with 13 bases left between them. This CDR3 has 15 amino acids. CDR3 loop: CASSFGDSLYNEQFF. The CDR3, as DNA: TGCGCCAGCAGCTTCGGGGACTCGCTATACAATGAGCAGTTCTTC.

The sample holds one count of this clone. The chain uses TRBV6-5 and TRBJ2-7, with D possibly matching TRBD2 (7 bases). Germline V gives CDR1 MNHEY, CDR2 SVGAGI. This CDR3 region has 14 residues. The ends were cut back, 5 bases at V and 5 bases at J, with 16 bases in the middle. As DNA, the CDR3 is TGTGCCAGCAGTATTCTTGGGGGGGGCAACGAGCAGTACTTC. This gives the protein CASSILGGGNEQYF.

The chain combines TRBV28 with TRBJ2-7; 12 bases are shared with TRBD2. The junction had 9 bases not matched to a gene; V was cut back by 8 bases and J by 7 bases. Germline-derived CDR1 and CDR2 are MDHEN and SYDVKM. CDR3 size: 14 residues. CDR3 in DNA: TGTGCCAGCCGACTAGCGGGAGACTATGGGGAGCAGTACTTC. It translates to CASRLAGDYGEQYF.

In this sample, this clone turned up once. This chain uses TRBV19 with TRBJ2-6; 7 bases are a match to TRBD1. V was pared by 5 bases and J by 1 base, with 8 bases of the junction left unmatched. The CDR3 covers 17 residues. CDR1 is LNHDA, CDR2 SQIVND, per germline (reference sequence). The CDR3 is CASSPTQGFSGANVLTF. The DNA of the CDR3 is TGTGCCAGTAGTCCCACACAGGGGTTTTCTGGGGCCAACGTCCTGACTTTC.

The chain combines TRBV7-9 with TRBJ2-2; 8 bases agree with TRBD1. CDR1 is SEHNR and CDR2 is FQNEAQ in the germline V gene (reference sequence). Trimming at V came to 6 bases and at J to 0 bases, leaving 3 bases not matched to a gene. The CDR3 totals 15 residues. CDR3 in amino acids: CASSSDRANTGELFF. Written as DNA, the CDR3 is TGTGCCAGCAGTTCGGACAGGGCGAACACCGGGGAGCTGTTTTTT.

The gene calls are TRBV10-1 and TRBJ1-2, with D unresolved. The CDR3 loop spans 13 amino acids. CDR1 is WNHNN, CDR2 SYGVQD, per germline (reference sequence). The V end lost 4 bases, the J end lost 4 bases, and 10 bases lay between the germline ends. The CDR3 spells CASSATGTYGYTF. CDR3 sequence (DNA): TGCGCCAGCAGTGCTACGGGAACCTATGGCTACACCTTC.

The chain is built from TRBV24-1 and TRBJ2-1; D perhaps matches TRBD2 (5 bases). Germline V gene lookup returns CDR1 KGHDR and CDR2 SFDVKD. This CDR3 has 12 amino acids. The V end was cut by 4 bases, the J end by 9 bases, with 9 bases between. CDR3 bases: TGTGCCACCAGTGAGATTGGAGGTGAGCAGTTCTTC. This translates into CATSEIGGEQFF.

The chain couples TRBV5-1 to TRBJ2-5; a weak D match, TRBD1 (5 bases). The CDR3 has 14 amino acids. Trimming shortened V by 0 bases and J by 5 bases, and 11 bases separated the two germline ends. Germline CDR1 and CDR2: SGHRS and YFSETQ. CDR3 bases: TGCGCCAGCAGCTTGGAAGTAGCAGGGGAGACCCAGTACTTC. Protein product: CASSLEVAGETQYF.

The chain has TRBV3-1 (or the pseudogene TRBV3-2) and TRBJ1-2; D is perhaps TRBD1 (5 bases). CDR1 and CDR2 from the germline V gene are LGHDT and YNNKEL (reference sequence). Trimming removed 4 bases at V and 8 bases at J, with 23 bases between. The CDR3 is made up of 16 amino acids. CDR3 amino acids: CASSRERGRSGGGYTF. CDR3 DNA sequence: TGTGCCAGCAGCCGAGAAAGGGGACGGTCGGGAGGCGGCTACACCTTC.

The rearrangement links TRBV5-4 to TRBJ2-2; D is uncertain. Germline V gene sequence: CDR1 SGHNT, CDR2 YYREEE (reference sequence). The CDR3 length is 12 residues. Trimming removed 4 bases at V and 3 bases at J, with 4 bases between. The CDR3 loop reads CASSLYTGELFF. CDR3 bases: TGTGCCAGCAGCCTTTACACCGGGGAGCTGTTTTTT.

The chain joins TRBV4-1 to TRBJ1-1; D remains unclear. The V gene's germline CDR1 is MGHRA and CDR2 YSYEKL. CDR3 size: 16 residues. V lost 1 base, J lost 1 base, and 13 bases lay in between. The CDR3, as DNA: TGCGCCAGCAGCCAAGTTGGGTTGAGGGAGAACACTGAAGCTTTCTTT. Translating it yields CASSQVGLRENTEAFF.

The chain carries TRBV3-1 (or the pseudogene TRBV3-2) and TRBJ1-1, with a weak D call TRBD1 (5 bases). In germline, CDR1 is LGHDT, CDR2 YNNKEL (reference sequence). The CDR3 is 16 residues long. Trimming took off 4 bases at V and 6 bases at J, with 21 bases between the two ends. CDR3 sequence: CASSPFLQASGAEAFF. The CDR3 DNA reads TGTGCCAGCAGCCCTTTCCTACAGGCAAGCGGGGCTGAAGCTTTCTTT.

This chain joins TRBV7-9 and TRBJ2-1; D unclear. Germline V gene sequence: CDR1 SEHNR, CDR2 FQNEAQ (reference sequence). The CDR3 sequence is 13 residues long. Trimming shortened V by 1 base and J by 5 bases, and 6 bases separated the two germline ends. CDR3 loop: CASSLDVDNEQFF. CDR3 DNA: TGTGCCAGCAGCTTAGATGTAGACAATGAGCAGTTCTTC.

This chain links TRBV25-1 with TRBJ2-3; D is uncertain. This CDR3 has 10 residues. Per germline, CDR1 MGHDK and CDR2 SYGVNS. V gave up 5 bases and J gave up 7 bases, with 4 bases separating them. The CDR3 reads CASSFNTQYF. For the CDR3, the DNA is TGTGCCAGCAGTTTCAATACGCAGTATTTT.